This record covers a single TCR beta chain. Its target is unknown. Treatment denoted: 15 to 20 received Ad26.COV2.S at low or high dose, single or two shots; about 5 received placebo; per-sample allocation not given. On day 63 after the first injection, vaccine and placebo recipients gave samples. This adult donor, from Boston, was 18-55 years old. Vaccination used an Ad26 vector expressing Wuhan-strain SARS-CoV-2 spike. The data belong to a study of Ad26.COV2.S vaccination and SARS-CoV-2 variants. Across the study: Recipients of Ad26.COV2.S got it intramuscularly, once or twice 56 days apart. General observations from the study: Vaccinees and placebo recipients showed similar non-spike TCR breadth.

Libraries were prepared by immunoSEQ multiplex PCR; TCRdb keeps only in-frame clonotypes and omits some of them. The top ten hold less than 2% of the sample, which has around 320,000 clones, 70% to 90% seen once. The CDR3 runs to 14 residues. Germline CDR1 is MRHNA and CDR2 is SNTAGT. The V segment lost 6 bases and the J segment 7 bases; nucleotides outside the gene matches: 7. The rearrangement uses TRBV6-4 and TRBJ1-2, with TRBD1 matching 11 bases. The TCR was taken from a person between 18 and 65 years old who received the Ad26.COV2.S COVID-19 vaccine or a placebo. The sample consisted of peripheral blood, taken in a trial of Ad26.COV2.S vaccine versus placebo. The CDR3 region has the DNA TGTGCCAGCAGCGCCTCCGGGACAGGGGGTGGCTACACCTTC. This codes for CASSASGTGGGYTF.